This T cell receptor (beta chain) was observed in a study of vaccination and CD4 T cells after COVID-19. Study-wide context: The peptides that stimulated the cells were overlapping spike peptides from SARS-CoV-2, HCoV-NL63, HCoV-OC43 and HCoV-229E.

Germline V gene sequence: CDR1 MRHNA, CDR2 SNTAGT. This CDR3 region has 14 residues. Trimming stripped 8 bases from V and 5 bases from J, with 15 bases between. With the Oncomine TCR Beta short-read assay, DNA from cultured CD4+ T cells was sequenced. The genomic DNA was obtained from cultured CD4+ T cells by extraction with the QIAamp micro DNA kit. Via MiXCR, TCRdb re-called the PCR reads, giving one row per CDR3 protein. The sample has fewer than 25,000 distinct CDR3 sequences; around two fifths are singletons. Comment on this clonotype: Its antigen is currently unknown.

The treatment: roughly nine-day PBMC culture with coronavirus spike peptide pools or control peptides (ViraFEST assay). Positive SARS-CoV-2 PCR tests in convalescent patients dated from March to December 2020, pre-Alpha, Beta and Delta. The genes are TRBV6-4 and TRBJ1-4; D gene uncertain. The sequence was collected from a human donor with COVID-19. Input material: cultured CD4+ T cells from blood. This CDR3 is CASGVGDINEKLFF. CDR3 DNA sequence: TGTGCCAGCGGTGTCGGGGATATCAATGAAAAACTGTTTTTT.